This TCR beta chain appears in the sequencing data of a study of shared clonotypes between healthy human individuals. CD45RO-negative CD8 cells positively selected for CCR7 made up the naive population, which excluded terminally differentiated effector memory CD45RA+ cells. The protocol was immunoSEQ multiplex PCR, while the TCRdb copy is restricted to in-frame clones and leaves out a portion. The sample carries approximately 720,000 clones, 90% to 95% recorded once. Germline values: CDR1 SGHAT, CDR2 FQNNGV. The CDR3 spans 16 residues. V shed 4 bases, J shed 4 bases, and the junction held 9 bases outside the gene matches.

Material: naive CD8+ T cells sorted from blood. J is TRBJ2-7 and V is TRBV11-2, with 11 positions matching TRBD1. This receptor was taken from a man aged 30-40 years in good health. CDR3 DNA: TGTGCCAGCAGCTCCTGCCGGGACAGGGGGTTTTACGAGCAGTACTTC. Its protein product is CASSSCRDRGFYEQYF.